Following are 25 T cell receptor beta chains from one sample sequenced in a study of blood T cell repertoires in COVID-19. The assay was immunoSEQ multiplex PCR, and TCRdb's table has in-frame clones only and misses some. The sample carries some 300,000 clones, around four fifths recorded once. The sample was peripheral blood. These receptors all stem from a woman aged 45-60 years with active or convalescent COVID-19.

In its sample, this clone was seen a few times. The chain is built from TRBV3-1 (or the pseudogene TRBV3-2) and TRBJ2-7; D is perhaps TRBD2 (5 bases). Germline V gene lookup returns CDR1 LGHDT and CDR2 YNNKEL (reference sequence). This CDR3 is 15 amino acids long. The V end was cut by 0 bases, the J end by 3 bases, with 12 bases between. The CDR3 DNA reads TGTGCCAGCAGCCAAGATGCTAGCACTTTCTACGAGCAGTACTTC. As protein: CASSQDASTFYEQYF.

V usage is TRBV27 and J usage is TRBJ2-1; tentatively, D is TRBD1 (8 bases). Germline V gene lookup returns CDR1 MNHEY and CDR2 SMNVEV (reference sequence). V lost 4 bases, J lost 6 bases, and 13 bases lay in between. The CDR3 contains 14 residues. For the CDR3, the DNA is TGTGCCAGCAGTTCGGACAGGGAGGGCAATGAGCAGTTCTTC. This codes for CASSSDREGNEQFF.

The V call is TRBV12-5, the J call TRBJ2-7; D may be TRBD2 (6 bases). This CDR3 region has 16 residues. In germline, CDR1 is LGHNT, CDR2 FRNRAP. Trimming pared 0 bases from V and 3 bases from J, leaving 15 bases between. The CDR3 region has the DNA TGTGCTAGTGGTTTGGTACTTGGCGGCGGGGTCTACGAGCAGTACTTC. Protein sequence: CASGLVLGGGVYEQYF. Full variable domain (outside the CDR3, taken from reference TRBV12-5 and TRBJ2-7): DARVTQTPRHKVTEMGQEVTMRCQPILGHNTVFWYRQTMMQGLELLAYFRNRAPLDDSGMPKDRFSAEMPDATLATLKIQPSEPRDSAVYFCASGLVLGGGVYEQYFGPGTRLTVT.

DNA of the CDR3: TGTGCCAGCAGTGGAGCGGGAGGAGGCGGGGAGCTGTTTTTT. Amino acid sequence: CASSGAGGGGELFF. The chain carries TRBV6-1 and TRBJ2-2; 9 bases are a match to TRBD2. V trimming: 4 bases; J trimming: 7 bases; junction bases outside the gene matches: 4. Germline V gene lookup returns CDR1 MNHNS and CDR2 SASEGT. This CDR3 has 14 residues.

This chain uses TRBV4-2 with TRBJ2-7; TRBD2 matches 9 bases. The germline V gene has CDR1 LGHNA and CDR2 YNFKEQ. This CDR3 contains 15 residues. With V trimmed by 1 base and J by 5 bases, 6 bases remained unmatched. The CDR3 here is CASSQGLSGSHEQYF. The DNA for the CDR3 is TGTGCCAGCAGCCAAGGGCTTAGCGGGAGCCACGAGCAGTACTTC.

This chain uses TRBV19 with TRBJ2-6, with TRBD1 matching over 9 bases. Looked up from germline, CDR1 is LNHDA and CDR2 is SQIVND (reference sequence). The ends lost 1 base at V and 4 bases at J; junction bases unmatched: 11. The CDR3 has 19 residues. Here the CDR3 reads CASSIGGGQGQQGANVLTF. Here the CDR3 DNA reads TGTGCCAGTAGTATAGGAGGGGGACAGGGACAGCAGGGGGCCAACGTCCTGACTTTC.

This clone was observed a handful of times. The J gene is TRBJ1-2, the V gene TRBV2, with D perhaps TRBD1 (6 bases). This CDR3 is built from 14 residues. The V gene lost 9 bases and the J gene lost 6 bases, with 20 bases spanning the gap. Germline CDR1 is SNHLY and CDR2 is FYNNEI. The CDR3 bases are TGTGCCAGTCATGCCTTGACAGGATTGAATGGCTACACCTTC. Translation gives CASHALTGLNGYTF.

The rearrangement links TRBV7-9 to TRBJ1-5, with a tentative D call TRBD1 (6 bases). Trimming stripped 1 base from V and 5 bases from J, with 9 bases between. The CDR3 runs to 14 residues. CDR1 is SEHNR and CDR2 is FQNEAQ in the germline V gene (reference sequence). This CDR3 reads CASSLGSGDQPQHF. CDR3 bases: TGTGCCAGCAGCTTAGGATCAGGGGATCAGCCCCAGCATTTT.

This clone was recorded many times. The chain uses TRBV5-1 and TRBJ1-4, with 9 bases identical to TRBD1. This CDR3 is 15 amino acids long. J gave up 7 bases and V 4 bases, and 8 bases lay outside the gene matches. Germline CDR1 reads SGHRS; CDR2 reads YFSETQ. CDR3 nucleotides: TGCGCCAGCAGCGTTGGACAGGGGTCAGGTGAAAAACTGTTTTTT. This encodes CASSVGQGSGEKLFF.

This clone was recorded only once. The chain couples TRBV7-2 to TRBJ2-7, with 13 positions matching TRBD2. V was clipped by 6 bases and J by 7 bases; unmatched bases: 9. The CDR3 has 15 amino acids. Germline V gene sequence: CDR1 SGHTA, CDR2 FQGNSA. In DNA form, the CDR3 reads TGTGCCAGCAGGCTCAAACTAGCGGGAGGGCCGGAGCAGTACTTC. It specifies CASRLKLAGGPEQYF.

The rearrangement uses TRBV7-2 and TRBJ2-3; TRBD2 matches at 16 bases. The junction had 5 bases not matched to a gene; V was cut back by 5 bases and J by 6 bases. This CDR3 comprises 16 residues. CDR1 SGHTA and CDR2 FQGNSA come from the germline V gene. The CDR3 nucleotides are TGTGCCAGCAGCCAGGGACTAGCGGGAGGGCCGGATACGCAGTATTTT. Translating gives CASSQGLAGGPDTQYF.

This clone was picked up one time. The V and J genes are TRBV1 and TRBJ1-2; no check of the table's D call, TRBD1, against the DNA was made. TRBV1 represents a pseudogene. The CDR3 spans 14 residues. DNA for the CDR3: TGCACCAGCAGCCAAGTCCAGGGGGATTTAGGCTACACCTTC. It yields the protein CTSSQVQGDLGYTF.

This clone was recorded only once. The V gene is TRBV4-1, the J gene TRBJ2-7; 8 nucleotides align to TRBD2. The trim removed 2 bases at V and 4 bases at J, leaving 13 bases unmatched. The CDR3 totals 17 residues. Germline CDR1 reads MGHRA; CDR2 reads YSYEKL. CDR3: CASSQRNSGTRIYEQYF. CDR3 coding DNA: TGCGCCAGCAGCCAAAGGAACTCCGGGACTAGGATATACGAGCAGTACTTC.

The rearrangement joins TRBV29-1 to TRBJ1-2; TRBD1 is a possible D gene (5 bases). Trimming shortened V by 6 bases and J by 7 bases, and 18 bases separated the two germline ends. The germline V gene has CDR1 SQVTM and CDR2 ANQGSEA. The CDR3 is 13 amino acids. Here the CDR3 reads CSVMTLGTGGYTF. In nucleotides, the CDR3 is TGCAGCGTCATGACGTTGGGGACTGGTGGCTACACCTTC.

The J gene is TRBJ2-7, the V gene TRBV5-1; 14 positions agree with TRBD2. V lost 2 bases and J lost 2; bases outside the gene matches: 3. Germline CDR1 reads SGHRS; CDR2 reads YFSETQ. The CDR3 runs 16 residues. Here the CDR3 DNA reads TGCGCCAGCAGCTTCGGACTAGCGGGAGGTACCTACGAGCAGTACTTC. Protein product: CASSFGLAGGTYEQYF.

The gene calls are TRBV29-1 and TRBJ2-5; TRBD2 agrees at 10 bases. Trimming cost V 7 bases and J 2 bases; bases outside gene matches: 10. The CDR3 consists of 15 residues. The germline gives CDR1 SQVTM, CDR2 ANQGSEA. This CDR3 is CSAEGATSGQETQYF. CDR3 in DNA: TGCAGCGCAGAAGGCGCGACTAGCGGGCAAGAGACCCAGTACTTC.

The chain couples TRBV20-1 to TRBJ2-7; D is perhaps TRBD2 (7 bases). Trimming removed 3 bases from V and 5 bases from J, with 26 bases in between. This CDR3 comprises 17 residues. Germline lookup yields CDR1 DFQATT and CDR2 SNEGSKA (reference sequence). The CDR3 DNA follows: TGCAGTGCTAGTAATTTAGGGGGGCGGACGGGAGGCCACGAGCAGTACTTC. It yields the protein CSASNLGGRTGGHEQYF.

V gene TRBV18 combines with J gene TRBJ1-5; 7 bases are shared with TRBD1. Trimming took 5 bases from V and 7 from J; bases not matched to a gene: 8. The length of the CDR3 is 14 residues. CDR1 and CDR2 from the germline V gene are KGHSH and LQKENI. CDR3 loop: CASSSGQPNQPQHF. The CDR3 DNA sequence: TGTGCCAGCTCATCGGGACAGCCTAACCAGCCCCAGCATTTT.

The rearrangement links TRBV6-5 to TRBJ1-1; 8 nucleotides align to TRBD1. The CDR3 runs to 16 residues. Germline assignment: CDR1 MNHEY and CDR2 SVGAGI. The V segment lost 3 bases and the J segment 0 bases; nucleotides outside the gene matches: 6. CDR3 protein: CASSYQRTGMNTEAFF. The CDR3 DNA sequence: TGTGCCAGCAGTTATCAGCGGACAGGGATGAACACTGAAGCTTTCTTT.

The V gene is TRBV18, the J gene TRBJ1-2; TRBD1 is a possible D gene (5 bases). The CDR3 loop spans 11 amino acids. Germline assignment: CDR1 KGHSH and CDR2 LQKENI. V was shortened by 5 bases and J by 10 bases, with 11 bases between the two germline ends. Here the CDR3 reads CASSSDTNYTF. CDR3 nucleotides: TGTGCCAGCTCATCGGACACGAACTACACCTTC.

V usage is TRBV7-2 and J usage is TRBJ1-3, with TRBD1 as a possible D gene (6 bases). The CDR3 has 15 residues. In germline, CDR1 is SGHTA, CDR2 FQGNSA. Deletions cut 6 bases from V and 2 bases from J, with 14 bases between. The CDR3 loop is CASSSGVVAGNTIYF. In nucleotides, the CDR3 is TGTGCCAGCAGTTCAGGGGTCGTTGCTGGAAACACCATATATTTT.

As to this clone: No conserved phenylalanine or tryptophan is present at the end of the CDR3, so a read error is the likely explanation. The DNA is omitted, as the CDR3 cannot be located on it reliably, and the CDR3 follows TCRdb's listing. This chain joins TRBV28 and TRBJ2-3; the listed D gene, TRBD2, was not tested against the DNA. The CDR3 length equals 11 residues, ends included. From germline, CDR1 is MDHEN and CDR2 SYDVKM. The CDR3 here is CASSNLGSYWL.

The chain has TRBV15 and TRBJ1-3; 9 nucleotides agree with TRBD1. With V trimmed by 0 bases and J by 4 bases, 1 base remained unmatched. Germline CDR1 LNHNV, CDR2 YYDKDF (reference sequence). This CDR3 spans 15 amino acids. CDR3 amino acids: CATSRDGTGGNTIYF. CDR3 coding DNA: TGTGCCACCAGCAGAGACGGGACAGGGGGAAACACCATATATTTT.

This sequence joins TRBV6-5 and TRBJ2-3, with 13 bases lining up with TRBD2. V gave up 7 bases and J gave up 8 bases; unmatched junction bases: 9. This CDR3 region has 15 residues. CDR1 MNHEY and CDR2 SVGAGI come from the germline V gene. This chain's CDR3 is CASTLLAGGRVTQYF. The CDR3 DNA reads TGTGCCAGCACCTTACTAGCGGGAGGGCGTGTTACGCAGTATTTT.

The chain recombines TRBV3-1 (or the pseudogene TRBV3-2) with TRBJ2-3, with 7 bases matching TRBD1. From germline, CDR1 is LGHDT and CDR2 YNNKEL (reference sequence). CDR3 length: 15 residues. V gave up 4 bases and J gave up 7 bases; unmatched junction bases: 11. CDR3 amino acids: CASSRQQGLSNTQYF. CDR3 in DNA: TGTGCCAGCAGCCGCCAACAGGGGTTGTCAAATACGCAGTATTTT.